One sample yielded the 30 T cell receptor beta chains listed below, sequenced in a study of blood T cells in healthy people across ages. A second PCR, run for about 6 to 12 cycles, used a sample-barcoded 5' primer plus a J-beta primer mix. MiXCR, applied by TCRdb to the 5' RACE reads, yields one record per CDR3 protein. This repertoire shows fewer than 800,000 distinct CDR3 sequences, around a quarter found once; its top ten account for just under 9.5%. This same sample was also taken into another study, of T cells of mothers and their children.

Sequencing was carried out using blood. The source of these receptors is a boy between 10 and 17 years old in good health.

This clonotype turned up a few times. The CDR3 DNA sequence: TGTGCCAGCAGCCTGGGACAGGGGACTGGAAACACCATATATTTT. It encodes CASSLGQGTGNTIYF. This chain links TRBV12-3 or TRBV12-4 with TRBJ1-3; 10 positions match TRBD1. V lost 6 bases, J lost 2 bases, and 4 bases stayed unmatched. There are 15 residues in the CDR3.

The chain joins TRBV20-1 to TRBJ2-1, with TRBD2 matching 13 bases. This CDR3 contains 17 residues. The V segment lost 5 bases and the J segment 7 bases; nucleotides outside the gene matches: 14. Germline CDR1 reads DFQATT; CDR2 reads SNEGSKA (reference sequence). Here the CDR3 reads CSASGTSGTLLGNEQFF. CDR3 sequence (DNA): TGCAGTGCTTCCGGGACTAGCGGGACTTTATTGGGTAATGAGCAGTTCTTC.

The chain recombines TRBV27 with TRBJ2-1, with D uncertain. The V gene's germline CDR1 is MNHEY and CDR2 SMNVEV (reference sequence). The CDR3 has 12 residues. The V and J ends lost 3 bases and 14 bases respectively, with 14 bases between them. The CDR3 here is CASSFPHAAKFF. The CDR3 bases are TGTGCCAGCAGTTTCCCGCATGCCGCAAAGTTCTTC.

The table lists this clonotype with a few counts. The chain couples TRBV20-1 to TRBJ2-3, with TRBD2 identical over 8 bases. V was clipped by 3 bases and J by 5 bases; unmatched bases: 4. CDR3 length: 13 amino acids. The germline V gene has CDR1 DFQATT and CDR2 SNEGSKA (reference sequence). CDR3 in amino acids: CSASRGGRDTQYF. The CDR3 bases are TGCAGTGCTAGCCGGGGGGGCAGAGATACGCAGTATTTT.

This clonotype was picked up a small number of times. The gene calls are TRBV7-9 and TRBJ2-1; D not resolved. With the DNA end fitting TRBJ2-5 better, the J assignment may be wrong. CDR1 and CDR2 (germline): SEHNR, FQNEAQ (reference sequence). The length of the CDR3 is 12 residues. The CDR3 DNA sequence: TGTGCCAGCAACCACGACACCGGCGCCCAGTACTTC. As protein: CASNHDTGAQYF.

This clonotype has more than one count but fewer than ten. The gene calls are TRBV29-1 and TRBJ2-1; a possible D gene is TRBD1 (5 bases). The CDR3 runs 10 residues. Germline V gene lookup returns CDR1 SQVTM and CDR2 ANQGSEA. Trimming removed 6 bases from V and 5 bases from J, with 5 bases in between. The CDR3 sequence is CSVRDNEQFF. In DNA form, the CDR3 reads TGCAGCGTCAGGGACAATGAGCAGTTCTTC.

This clonotype was seen only a few times. Its ends do not fully match the called genes, so a read error is possible. The CDR3 loop reads CASSHGDRGGIRF. The DNA for the CDR3 is TGTGCCAGCAGCCACGGGGACAGGGGAGGAATAAGGTTT. This sequence joins TRBV3-1 and TRBJ1-3; 10 bases are shared with TRBD1. The CDR3 sequence is 13 residues long. The germline V gene encodes CDR1 LGHDT and CDR2 YNNKEL (reference sequence).

The chain uses TRBV27 and TRBJ1-4; the D gene is possibly TRBD1 (6 bases). The CDR3 contains 14 residues. Per germline, CDR1 MNHEY and CDR2 SMNVEV (reference sequence). V gave up 4 bases and J gave up 4 bases, with 10 bases separating them. CDR3 protein: CASSSYRDNEKLFF. DNA of the CDR3: TGTGCCAGCAGTTCCTACAGGGATAATGAAAAACTGTTTTTT.

This clonotype was counted a few times. The chain combines TRBV5-1 with TRBJ2-1; no clear D. The V and J ends lost 5 bases and 8 bases respectively, with 11 bases between them. This CDR3 is 12 amino acids long. Germline V gives CDR1 SGHRS, CDR2 YFSETQ. In DNA, the CDR3 is TGCGCCAGCAGGTCCAGTCCCGATGAGCAGTTCTTC. This encodes CASRSSPDEQFF.

This clonotype was picked up a small number of times. The CDR3: CASSWGLPNEKLFF. The CDR3 DNA is TGTGCCAGCAGTTGGGGATTGCCTAATGAAAAACTGTTTTTT. The chain is built from TRBV6-5 and TRBJ1-4, with unresolved D. The germline gives CDR1 MNHEY, CDR2 SVGAGI. The V end lost 4 bases, the J end lost 3 bases, and 9 bases lay between the germline ends. This CDR3 spans 14 amino acids.

The chain recombines TRBV6-1 with TRBJ2-5; the D gene is possibly TRBD1 (6 bases). Trimming took 0 bases from V and 6 from J, leaving 14 bases between them. The CDR3 consists of 15 residues. Germline V gives CDR1 MNHNS, CDR2 SASEGT. In nucleotides, the CDR3 is TGTGCCAGCAGTGAAGCCCAGGGGAAGGTACAGACCCAGTACTTC. It specifies CASSEAQGKVQTQYF.

The chain employs TRBV14 and TRBJ2-5; D might be TRBD2 (5 bases). Germline CDR1 is SGHDN and CDR2 is FVKESK. The CDR3 runs to 14 residues. The V gene lost 8 bases and the J gene lost 0 bases, with 13 bases spanning the gap. DNA for the CDR3: TGTGCCAGCGGCGAAAGAGGGTACCAAGAGACCCAGTACTTC. Its protein product is CASGERGYQETQYF.

This clonotype was observed a few times. The V and J genes are TRBV5-6 and TRBJ1-4; possibly TRBD1 for D (6 bases). CDR1 and CDR2 (germline): SGHDT, YYEEEE. The CDR3 has 14 amino acids. Trimming shortened V by 3 bases and J by 10 bases, and 16 bases separated the two germline ends. As DNA, the CDR3 is TGTGCCAGCAGCTCCCGGACAGATGCCGGAAAACTGTTTTTT. Encoded protein: CASSSRTDAGKLFF.

The V gene is TRBV20-1, the J gene TRBJ2-5; TRBD2 aligns across 8 bases. Germline values: CDR1 DFQATT, CDR2 SNEGSKA (reference sequence). This CDR3 has 14 amino acids. The V gene end was trimmed by 5 bases and the J gene end by 5 bases; junction bases not matched to a gene: 10. The CDR3 region has the DNA TGCAGTGCTTCTTCGGGGGGGGAGTGGGAGACCCAGTACTTC. Its protein is CSASSGGEWETQYF.

Here the CDR3 reads CASSLGQRSGANVLTF. Here the CDR3 DNA reads TGTGCCAGCAGCCTCGGACAGCGCTCTGGGGCCAACGTCCTGACTTTC. The rearrangement uses TRBV11-2 and TRBJ2-6, with D perhaps matching TRBD1 (6 bases). Germline V gives CDR1 SGHAT, CDR2 FQNNGV. V was cut by 5 bases and J by 0 bases, with 11 bases left in between. CDR3 length: 16 amino acids.

The rearrangement joins TRBV10-3 to TRBJ2-1; 16 bases map to TRBD2. Germline values: CDR1 ENHRY, CDR2 SYGVKD. Trimming removed 2 bases from V and 10 bases from J; junction bases left unmatched: 2. The CDR3 is 15 residues long. CDR3 sequence: CAISEGGLAGGEQFF. CDR3 nucleotides: TGTGCCATCAGTGAGGGGGGACTAGCGGGAGGGGAGCAGTTCTTC.

The rearrangement joins TRBV6-6 to TRBJ2-1; no clear D gene. The germline V gene has CDR1 MNHNY and CDR2 SVGAGI (reference sequence). The CDR3 has 12 residues. Deletions cut 2 bases from V and 8 bases from J, with 7 bases between. The CDR3 region is CASSYGAHEQFF. DNA for the CDR3: TGTGCCAGCAGTTACGGAGCGCATGAGCAGTTCTTC.

This clonotype was counted a few times. The V call is TRBV9, the J call TRBJ1-4; TRBD1 matches at 7 bases. Germline CDR1 SGDLS, CDR2 YYNGEE. The CDR3 loop spans 18 amino acids. V lost 3 bases and J lost 3; bases outside the gene matches: 14. The CDR3 here is CASSAPQQGMGSNEKLFF. In DNA, the CDR3 is TGTGCCAGCAGCGCCCCACAACAGGGGATGGGATCTAATGAAAAACTGTTTTTT. The full variable domain, rest sourced from reference TRBV9 and TRBJ1-4, is DSGVTQTPKHLITATGQRVTLRCSPRSGDLSVYWYQQSLDQGLQFLIQYYNGEERAKGNILERFSAQQFPDLHSELNLSSLELGDSALYFCASSAPQQGMGSNEKLFFGSGTQLSVL.

The rearrangement uses TRBV14 and TRBJ2-5, with D perhaps matching TRBD2 (6 bases). Germline loops: CDR1 SGHDN, CDR2 FVKESK. Deletions cut 4 bases from V and 4 bases from J, with 10 bases between. The CDR3 runs 13 residues. The CDR3 DNA sequence: TGTGCCAGCAGCCGGGAGGTAGGAGAGACCCAGTACTTC. Translated, it gives CASSREVGETQYF.

This clonotype was detected only a few times. The chain is built from TRBV11-1 and TRBJ2-1; TRBD2 aligns across 12 bases. Germline V gene sequence: CDR1 SGHAT, CDR2 FQDESV (reference sequence). V lost 4 bases, J lost 7 bases, and 8 bases stayed unmatched. CDR3 size: 16 residues. The CDR3 sequence is CASSSPGLAGKNEQFF. As DNA, the CDR3 is TGTGCCAGCAGCTCTCCTGGACTAGCGGGGAAAAATGAGCAGTTCTTC.

There are a few counts of this clonotype. This chain uses TRBV29-1 with TRBJ2-5; D perhaps matches TRBD2 (5 bases). The V end lost 0 bases, the J end lost 0 bases, and 8 bases lay between the germline ends. Germline CDR1 reads SQVTM; CDR2 reads ANQGSEA. This CDR3 has 14 amino acids. The CDR3 nucleotides read TGCAGCGTTGAAGATCGGGGTAACCAAGAGACCCAGTACTTC. Translation gives CSVEDRGNQETQYF.

In this sample, this clonotype turned up a few times. This rearrangement joins TRBV19 to TRBJ1-6; possible D gene TRBD1, 6 bases. Germline V gives CDR1 LNHDA, CDR2 SQIVND (reference sequence). This CDR3 spans 15 amino acids. V was trimmed by 0 bases and J by 8 bases, leaving 11 bases between them. The CDR3 DNA reads TGTGCCAGTAGTATAGATTCACAGGGCGATTCACCCCTCCACTTT. Its protein product is CASSIDSQGDSPLHF.

This clonotype was detected a few times. This sequence joins TRBV13 and TRBJ2-7; either TRBD1 or TRBD2 may supply D (5 bases each). The assigned J gene may be wrong: the sequence end matches TRBJ2-1 better. The CDR3 has 15 residues. In germline, CDR1 is PRHDT, CDR2 FYEKMQ (reference sequence). The CDR3, as DNA: TGTGCCAGCAGACCGTACGGGGACGCACTGGGTGAGCAGTTCTTC. Protein: CASRPYGDALGEQFF.

V is TRBV13 and J is TRBJ1-4; D is ambiguous. The V and J ends lost 5 bases and 8 bases respectively, with 15 bases between them. The CDR3 runs to 14 residues. Per the germline V gene, CDR1 is PRHDT and CDR2 is FYEKMQ (reference sequence). CDR3 coding DNA: TGTGCCAGCAGCCGGGAGGATAAGAGGGAAAAACTGTTTTTT. Translating it yields CASSREDKREKLFF.

The chain joins TRBV29-1 to TRBJ2-5; D unclear. Near its end, the DNA agrees better with TRBJ2-7, so the J call may be wrong. The CDR3 spans 11 residues. Germline-derived CDR1 and CDR2 are SQVTM and ANQGSEA. CDR3 loop: CSVVQQYEQYF. The CDR3, as DNA: TGCAGCGTTGTACAGCAGTACGAGCAGTACTTC.

The V gene is TRBV9, the J gene TRBJ1-2, with D unclear. Germline CDR1 and CDR2: SGDLS and YYNGEE. The ends were cut back, 0 bases at V and 4 bases at J, with 16 bases in the middle. The CDR3 is made up of 16 amino acids. This CDR3 reads CASSVGSSAGPYGYTF. CDR3 nucleotide sequence: TGTGCCAGCAGCGTAGGGTCGAGCGCAGGACCCTATGGCTACACCTTC.

The V and J genes are TRBV9 and TRBJ2-4, with no clear D. Germline V gene sequence: CDR1 SGDLS, CDR2 YYNGEE. Trimming left V 0 bases short and J 0 bases short, with 13 bases between. The CDR3 loop spans 17 amino acids. CDR3: CASSVGQAKKAKNIQYF. DNA for the CDR3: TGTGCCAGCAGCGTAGGCCAGGCTAAGAAAGCCAAAAACATTCAGTACTTC. The complete variable domain, with remaining parts taken from reference TRBV9 and TRBJ2-4, reads DSGVTQTPKHLITATGQRVTLRCSPRSGDLSVYWYQQSLDQGLQFLIQYYNGEERAKGNILERFSAQQFPDLHSELNLSSLELGDSALYFCASSVGQAKKAKNIQYFGAGTRLSVL.

V usage is TRBV20-1 and J usage is TRBJ2-5; TRBD2 matches 7 bases. Germline CDR1 DFQATT, CDR2 SNEGSKA (reference sequence). The CDR3 covers 13 residues. V trimming: 0 bases; J trimming: 6 bases; junction bases outside the gene matches: 4. The CDR3 coding sequence is TGCAGTGCTAGAGAGGCAGCGGGACAGACCCAGTACTTC. This translates into CSAREAAGQTQYF.

This clonotype was counted only a few times. V usage is TRBV4-1 and J usage is TRBJ1-4; D may be TRBD1 (6 bases). CDR1 and CDR2 from the germline V gene are MGHRA and YSYEKL. The CDR3 consists of 20 residues. V was clipped by 0 bases and J by 0 bases, with 20 bases between them. CDR3 amino acids: CASSQDAGVARGATNEKLFF. Written as DNA, the CDR3 is TGCGCCAGCAGCCAAGACGCCGGAGTGGCTAGGGGGGCAACTAATGAAAAACTGTTTTTT.

In this sample, this clonotype turned up a few times. The genes are TRBV29-1 and TRBJ1-1; D uncertain. There are 11 residues in the CDR3. The V and J ends lost 6 bases and 3 bases respectively, with 8 bases between them. Germline lookup yields CDR1 SQVTM and CDR2 ANQGSEA. This CDR3 reads CSVRTYTEAFF. In DNA form, the CDR3 reads TGCAGCGTCAGGACCTACACTGAAGCTTTCTTT. The variable domain in full, with the rest retrieved from reference TRBV29-1 and TRBJ1-1, is SAVISQKPSRDICQRGTSLTIQCQVDSQVTMMFWYRQQPGQSLTLIATANQGSEATYESGFVIDKFPISRPNLTFSTLTVSNMSPEDSSIYLCSVRTYTEAFFGQGTRLTVV.